Following are 7 T cell receptor beta chains from one sample sequenced in a study of blood T cell repertoires in COVID-19. Sequencing was performed with immunoSEQ multiplex PCR; in TCRdb, only in-frame clones are kept and a portion is missing. This repertoire shows 32,000 or so clones, about 90% found once; its top ten account for around 6.9%. The sample comprised peripheral blood. All receptors derive from a human donor in a cohort sampled during active COVID-19.

The chain links TRBV18 to TRBJ1-2; 12 nucleotides match TRBD1. The CDR3 is 15 residues long. Looked up from germline, CDR1 is KGHSH and CDR2 is LQKENI. V shed 2 bases and J 6 bases; nucleotides not matched to a gene: 4. The CDR3 region has the DNA TGTGCCAGCTCACCAGGGACAGGGGGCAGAGATGGCTACACCTTC. Translation: CASSPGTGGRDGYTF.

The genes are TRBV19 and TRBJ1-1; 10 bases fit TRBD1. This CDR3 region has 15 residues. V gave up 6 bases and J gave up 1 base; unmatched junction bases: 5. Germline CDR1 is LNHDA and CDR2 is SQIVND (reference sequence). CDR3 region: CASRRTGGSNTEAFF. The CDR3 DNA reads as TGTGCCAGTAGAAGGACAGGGGGATCGAACACTGAAGCTTTCTTT.

The chain recombines TRBV5-4 with TRBJ1-3; TRBD1 aligns across 8 bases. Germline V gives CDR1 SGHNT, CDR2 YYREEE (reference sequence). Germline trimming cut 3 bases from V and 0 bases from J; bases unmatched to any gene: 8. The CDR3 loop spans 17 amino acids. CDR3 loop: CASSSGGQIRSGNTIYF. CDR3 nucleotides: TGTGCCAGCAGCTCAGGGGGCCAAATCCGCTCTGGAAACACCATATATTTT.

V gene TRBV7-9 combines with J gene TRBJ2-2; tentative D call: TRBD2 (6 bases). V was clipped by 1 base and J by 0 bases, with 12 bases between them. CDR1 is SEHNR and CDR2 is FQNEAQ in the germline V gene (reference sequence). CDR3 size: 17 residues. The CDR3 protein is CASSLERAGTNTGELFF. CDR3 in DNA: TGTGCCAGCAGCTTAGAGCGGGCGGGTACGAACACCGGGGAGCTGTTTTTT.

The rearrangement uses TRBV9 and TRBJ2-2; D may be TRBD1 (6 bases). V shed 4 bases and J shed 8 bases, with 21 bases lying between them. The CDR3 consists of 16 residues. Germline CDR1 SGDLS, CDR2 YYNGEE. This CDR3 is CASSTRQVAGRGELFF. The DNA of the CDR3 is TGTGCCAGCAGCACAAGACAGGTTGCCGGGCGGGGGGAGCTGTTTTTT.

The chain recombines TRBV5-1 with TRBJ2-7; tentatively, D is TRBD2 (5 bases). The germline gives CDR1 SGHRS, CDR2 YFSETQ. The CDR3 covers 14 residues. Trimming pared 1 base from V and 1 base from J, leaving 9 bases between. In DNA, the CDR3 is TGCGCCAGCAGCTTGCGCGGGCCTTCCTACGAGCAGTACTTC. It specifies CASSLRGPSYEQYF.

The J gene is TRBJ2-7, the V gene TRBV20-1; 11 nucleotides agree with TRBD2. This CDR3 is 14 amino acids long. The V gene end was trimmed by 3 bases and the J gene end by 3 bases; junction bases not matched to a gene: 4. Germline values: CDR1 DFQATT, CDR2 SNEGSKA (reference sequence). CDR3 DNA: TGCAGTGCTAGTCCCGGGACTAGCGGCTACGAGCAGTACTTC. It yields the protein CSASPGTSGYEQYF.